These T cell receptor beta chains were read from a single sample in a study of CD8 T cells in Susac syndrome. TCRdb reprocessed the immunoSEQ multiplex PCR reads with MiXCR, giving one entry per CDR3 protein. The sample lists roughly 200,000 distinct CDR3 sequences, 93% occurring once. The specimen sequenced was CD4+ T cells from PBMCs. These receptors all come from a human donor in good health. Each CDR3 is given with its conserved first and last residue. D genes are given only for firm matches. Expanded clones are given a class, and other clones once, few, many or no size at all.

clone size	V gene	D gene	J gene	CDR3 DNA	CDR3 protein
once	TRBV12-3/TRBV12-4	TRBD1	TRBJ2-5	TGTGCCAGCAGTTTACGACAGGGCCAAGAGACCCAGTACTTC	CASSLRQGQETQYF
-	TRBV4-2	-	TRBJ1-4	TGTGCCAGCAGCCTTACAGCCCCCCGGGGTGAAAAACTGTTTTTT	CASSLTAPRGEKLFF
-	TRBV7-2	-	TRBJ1-1	TGTGCCAGCAGCCCGAACCTAAGGGGCACCCAAACCGCAGGAGCTTTCTTT	CASSPNLRGTQTAGAFF
once	TRBV9	-	TRBJ2-3	TGTGCCAGCAGCGTAGTCAGGGGTAGCACAGATACGCAGTATTTT	CASSVVRGSTDTQYF
-	TRBV6-2/TRBV6-3	TRBD1	TRBJ2-5	TGTGCCAGCAGGGACAGGCAAGTCCAAGAGACCCAGTACTTC	CASRDRQVQETQYF
-	TRBV7-2	TRBD1	TRBJ2-5	TGTGCCAGCAGCTTAGACAGGGGCTCCCAAGAGACCCAGTACTTC	CASSLDRGSQETQYF
-	TRBV23-1	-	TRBJ2-6	TGCGCCAGCAGTCTCTATCGACGCCCCGAAACATCTGGGGCCAACGTCCTGACTTTC	CASSLYRRPETSGANVLTF
few	TRBV7-8	-	TRBJ2-3	TGTGCCAGCACTAAAGATACGCAGTATTTT	CASTKDTQYF
-	TRBV3-1	-	TRBJ2-1	TGTGCCAGCAGCCAAGAACTCGGGGGGCAGTACAATGAGCAGTTCTTC	CASSQELGGQYNEQFF
once	TRBV3-1	-	TRBJ1-2	TGTGCCAGCAGCCCGATGGTGATATCCAACTATGGCTACACCTTC	CASSPMVISNYGYTF
-	TRBV28	-	TRBJ1-6	TGTGCCAGCAGTTTATCCGGCGGGGGGGGAAGGTCACCCCTCCACTTT	CASSLSGGGGRSPLHF
-	TRBV25-1	-	TRBJ2-5	TGTGCCAGCAGTGAAGGAGCTTTCCAAGAGACCCAGTACTTC	CASSEGAFQETQYF
-	TRBV14	TRBD2	TRBJ2-5	TGTGCCAGCAGCGCCCTGGGACTAGCGGGGGGCGGACCAAGAGAAACCCAGTACTTC	CASSALGLAGGGPRETQYF
-	TRBV5-1	-	TRBJ1-5	TGCGCCAGCAGCTTGGCCCCCACGGGGGGTAGCGACCAGCCCCAGCATTTT	CASSLAPTGGSDQPQHF
-	TRBV7-9	-	TRBJ2-1	TGTGCCAGCAGCGTGGGGCGCGGGTCCTACAATGAGCAGTTCTTC	CASSVGRGSYNEQFF
-	TRBV28	TRBD1	TRBJ1-1	TGTGCCAGCAGCCCCTTTAGGGCTAGACAGGGGCGGGACACTGAAGCTTTCTTT	CASSPFRARQGRDTEAFF
-	TRBV3-1	TRBD1	TRBJ2-1	TGTGCCAGCAGCCAAGATCGGTTTAGACAGGGGTCCTACAATGAGCAGTTCTTC	CASSQDRFRQGSYNEQFF
-	TRBV12-3/TRBV12-4	-	TRBJ1-6	TGTGCCAGCAGTACGGTACAGGGAAATTCACCCCTCCACTTT	CASSTVQGNSPLHF
-	TRBV18	-	TRBJ2-1	TGTGCCAGCTCACCAGGGCCGCACAATGAGCAGTTCTTC	CASSPGPHNEQFF
-	TRBV28	TRBD1	TRBJ1-5	TGTGCCAGCCTCACTACAGGGGGAGGGTTAGGACAGCCCCAGCATTTT	CASLTTGGGLGQPQHF
-	TRBV19	TRBD1	TRBJ2-5	TGTGCCAGTAGTACCGGGACAGGGCGGCAGACCCAGTACTTC	CASSTGTGRQTQYF
-	TRBV7-9	-	TRBJ2-1	TGTGCCAGCGGTAGGGTCAATGAGCAGTTCTTC	CASGRVNEQFF
-	TRBV3-1	TRBD2	TRBJ2-3	TGTGCCAGCAGCCAAGGCGGGGGGCATACAGATACGCAGTATTTT	CASSQGGGHTDTQYF
-	TRBV7-8	TRBD2	TRBJ2-3	TGTGCCAGCAGCTTAGGGCCTAGCGGGGGCTCAGATACGCAGTATTTT	CASSLGPSGGSDTQYF
-	TRBV12-3/TRBV12-4	-	TRBJ1-5	TGTGCCAGCAGCAAATACACCCGGGACAGCAATCAGCCCCAGCATTTT	CASSKYTRDSNQPQHF
-	TRBV19	-	TRBJ2-1	TGTGCCAGTAGTATACGGGGGTCTACGCCCTACAATGAGCAGTTCTTC	CASSIRGSTPYNEQFF
once	TRBV3-1	-	TRBJ1-2	TGTGCCAGCAGCCACGCCGGCGGGGGCTACACCTTC	CASSHAGGGYTF
-	TRBV29-1	TRBD1	TRBJ2-1	TGCAGCGCACGACAGGGGGTAGGCTACAATGAGCAGTTCTTC	CSARQGVGYNEQFF
-	TRBV5-1	-	TRBJ1-5	TGCGCCAGCAGCTTGGTAGCAGGGCCGGATCAGCCCCAGCATTTT	CASSLVAGPDQPQHF
once	TRBV7-9	-	TRBJ1-4	TGTGCCAGCAGCTTAGCCTCGTCAACTAATGAAAAACTGTTTTTT	CASSLASSTNEKLFF
once	TRBV7-9	-	TRBJ1-5	TGTGCCAGCACTAAAGACGGAAATAGCAATCAGCCCCAGCATTTT	CASTKDGNSNQPQHF
-	TRBV5-1	TRBD2	TRBJ2-5	TGCGCCAGCAGCGGCTTAGCGGGGAATTGGCAAGAGACCCAGTACTTC	CASSGLAGNWQETQYF
-	TRBV6-5	-	TRBJ2-1	TGTGCCAGCAGCCTTAGCGGTAACTCCTACAATGAGCAGTTCTTC	CASSLSGNSYNEQFF
-	TRBV4-2	-	TRBJ1-2	TGTGCCAGCAGCCAAGATGGGCAGGCCCACTATGGCTACACCTTC	CASSQDGQAHYGYTF
-	TRBV6-5	-	TRBJ2-2	TGTGCCAGCAGACGCCCCTCAGGGGCCACCGGGGAGCTGTTTTTT	CASRRPSGATGELFF
-	TRBV29-1	TRBD1	TRBJ1-5	TGCAGCGTCGAACAGGGGGCAGGTCAGCCCCAGCATTTT	CSVEQGAGQPQHF
few	TRBV5-6	-	TRBJ2-3	TGTGCCAGCAGCTTGGTTCTAACAGATACGCAGTATTTT	CASSLVLTDTQYF
-	TRBV12-3/TRBV12-4	-	TRBJ1-5	TGTGCCAGCAGTTTCGGGGGAAGCAATCAGCCCCAGCATTTT	CASSFGGSNQPQHF
-	TRBV30	TRBD1	TRBJ1-3	TGTGCCTGGAGTACAATCGGGACAGGGCTTTATGGAAACACCATATATTTT	CAWSTIGTGLYGNTIYF
-	TRBV24-1	-	TRBJ2-3	TGTGCCACCAGTGTTCAGGACACAGATACGCAGTATTTT	CATSVQDTDTQYF
-	TRBV5-1	-	TRBJ1-1	TGCGCCAGCAGCTTGGAAGGGGGGCGTCTGAACACTGAAGCTTTCTTT	CASSLEGGRLNTEAFF
-	TRBV5-6	-	TRBJ1-6	TGTGCCAGCAGCTTGGGGGCCCGGTCGTCCCTCCACTTT	CASSLGARSSLHF
-	TRBV7-9	-	TRBJ2-2	TGTGCCAGCAGCTTACCAGTGAGCGGGGAGCTGTTTTTT	CASSLPVSGELFF
-	TRBV3-1	TRBD1	TRBJ1-2	TGTGCCAGCAGCCAGAGGGCCGGGACAGACGACTATGGCTACACCTTC	CASSQRAGTDDYGYTF
-	TRBV9	-	TRBJ1-1	TGTGCCAGCAGCGCGAATTGGTTCCGTGGTGAAGCTTTCTTT	CASSANWFRGEAFF
-	TRBV5-6	-	TRBJ1-1	TGTGCCAGCAGCTTGTACTCGACGGGAGCTTTCTTT	CASSLYSTGAFF
-	TRBV28	-	TRBJ1-1	TGTGCCAGCAGTTTGGAGCCAGGGAACATGAACACTGAAGCTTTCTTT	CASSLEPGNMNTEAFF
-	TRBV30	-	TRBJ2-7	TGTGCCTGGAATAGCGGCGCCTACGAGCAGTACTTC	CAWNSGAYEQYF
-	TRBV29-1	TRBD1	TRBJ1-2	TGCAGCGACGGGGACAGGGGATGGGGCGGCTACACCTTC	CSDGDRGWGGYTF
-	TRBV28	-	TRBJ1-2	TGTGCCAGCAGTTTACTTGGCGGCTACACCTTC	CASSLLGGYTF
-	TRBV5-4	-	TRBJ1-1	TGTGCCAGCAGCTTCCGGGACACGAACACTGAAGCTTTCTTT	CASSFRDTNTEAFF
-	TRBV7-3	TRBD2	TRBJ2-1	TGTGCCAGCAGCTTGATGTCTAGCGGGGGTTACAATGAGCAGTTCTTC	CASSLMSSGGYNEQFF
-	TRBV7-2	-	TRBJ1-5	TGTGCCAGCAGCCCAGCGCTGGGGCCCCAGCATTTT	CASSPALGPQHF
-	TRBV7-2	-	TRBJ2-3	TGTGCCAGCAGCCCCTTTAAGGGGGGCCTCACAGATACGCAGTATTTT	CASSPFKGGLTDTQYF
-	TRBV20-1	-	TRBJ1-5	TGCAGTGCTAACCGCTACAATCAGCCCCAGCATTTT	CSANRYNQPQHF
-	TRBV27	-	TRBJ2-3	TGTGCCAGCAGTTTAATGGGGGCCTCTCCAGATACGCAGTATTTT	CASSLMGASPDTQYF
once	TRBV27	-	TRBJ1-1	TGTGCCAGCAGCTCCCTAGCATCTGAAGCTTTCTTT	CASSSLASEAFF